These T cell receptor beta chains were read from a single sample in a study of cytomegalovirus exposure and HLA in healthy donors. Clones were sequenced by immunoSEQ multiplex PCR, and TCRdb holds only the in-frame ones, with some missing. The profile shows roughly 100,000 clones, 55% to 70% of them singletons. The source material was PBMCs. The receptors were gathered from a boy between 10 and 17 years old in good health and CMV-seropositive. CDR3s include the opening cysteine and the closing phenylalanine or tryptophan. Each record gives: V gene, clone size, J gene, D gene, CDR3 protein, CDR3 DNA. A D gene is named only where the DNA matches it firmly. Not all rows give a size; the values are once, few, many and, for expanded clones, a class.

V gene: TRBV19; clone size: .; J gene: TRBJ1-6; D gene: .; CDR3 protein: CASSRDRWNSPLHF; CDR3 DNA: TGTGCCAGTAGTAGAGACAGGTGGAATTCACCCCTCCACTTT
V gene: TRBV7-2; clone size: .; J gene: TRBJ2-3; D gene: TRBD2; CDR3 protein: CASGFGRGGTDTQYF; CDR3 DNA: TGTGCCAGCGGATTCGGGAGGGGGGGCACAGATACGCAGTATTTT
V gene: TRBV4-1; clone size: few; J gene: TRBJ2-7; D gene: .; CDR3 protein: CASSQSGQGLSYEQYF; CDR3 DNA: TGCGCCAGCAGCCAATCAGGACAGGGACTATCCTACGAGCAGTACTTC
V gene: TRBV25-1; clone size: .; J gene: TRBJ1-5; D gene: .; CDR3 protein: CASSEYCTVTNQPQHF; CDR3 DNA: TGTGCCAGCAGTGAATATTGCACAGTGACCAATCAGCCCCAGCATTTT
V gene: TRBV2; clone size: .; J gene: TRBJ1-5; D gene: .; CDR3 protein: CASSGGSEPQNF; CDR3 DNA: TGTGCCAGCAGTGGAGGTTCCGAGCCCCAGAATTTT
V gene: TRBV7-9; clone size: .; J gene: TRBJ2-1; D gene: .; CDR3 protein: CSSRTDNNEQFF; CDR3 DNA: TGTTCCAGCAGGACAGATAACAATGAGCAGTTCTTC
V gene: TRBV5-4; clone size: .; J gene: TRBJ1-2; D gene: .; CDR3 protein: CASYDRTANYGYTF; CDR3 DNA: TGTGCCAGCTACGACAGGACGGCTAACTATGGCTACACCTTC
V gene: TRBV29-1; clone size: once; J gene: TRBJ2-2; D gene: TRBD2; CDR3 protein: CSGGGAGDQGELFF; CDR3 DNA: TGCAGCGGGGGGGGAGCGGGAGATCAGGGGGAGCTGTTTTTT
V gene: TRBV30; clone size: .; J gene: TRBJ1-2; D gene: .; CDR3 protein: CAWSRGDGYTF; CDR3 DNA: TGTGCCTGGTCGCGAGGCGATGGCTACACCTTC
V gene: TRBV5-5; clone size: few; J gene: TRBJ1-1; D gene: .; CDR3 protein: CASSLGPSYTEAFF; CDR3 DNA: TGTGCCAGCAGCTTGGGGCCATCCTACACTGAAGCTTTCTTT
V gene: TRBV27; clone size: .; J gene: TRBJ2-5; D gene: TRBD1; CDR3 protein: CASTEGASRETQYF; CDR3 DNA: TGTGCCAGCACCGAGGGGGCTAGCAGGGAGACCCAGTACTTC
V gene: TRBV6-5; clone size: .; J gene: TRBJ2-7; D gene: TRBD1; CDR3 protein: CASSYLRQGREQYF; CDR3 DNA: TGTGCCAGCAGTTACCTAAGACAGGGGCGCGAGCAGTACTTC
V gene: TRBV5-1; clone size: once; J gene: TRBJ2-3; D gene: .; CDR3 protein: CASSLVARGRDTQYF; CDR3 DNA: TGCGCCAGCAGCTTGGTCGCAAGGGGAAGGGATACGCAGTATTTT
V gene: TRBV18; clone size: once; J gene: TRBJ1-2; D gene: .; CDR3 protein: CASSLQTANYGYTF; CDR3 DNA: TGTGCCAGCTCACTTCAGACAGCTAACTATGGCTACACCTTC
V gene: TRBV18; clone size: .; J gene: TRBJ1-1; D gene: .; CDR3 protein: CASSPLPRSGNTEAFF; CDR3 DNA: TGTGCCAGCTCTCCGTTACCCCGGAGTGGGAACACTGAAGCTTTCTTT
V gene: TRBV7-9; clone size: .; J gene: TRBJ1-2; D gene: TRBD1; CDR3 protein: CASSPQGGKGYTF; CDR3 DNA: TGTGCCAGCAGCCCCCAGGGGGGTAAGGGCTACACCTTC
V gene: TRBV5-1; clone size: .; J gene: TRBJ1-2; D gene: TRBD1; CDR3 protein: CASSLEPGQRGGYTF; CDR3 DNA: TGCGCCAGCAGCCTGGAACCGGGACAGAGAGGTGGCTACACCTTC
V gene: TRBV6-1; clone size: .; J gene: TRBJ2-7; D gene: TRBD2; CDR3 protein: CASSDLGGRASYEQYF; CDR3 DNA: TGTGCCAGCAGTGACCTAGGAGGGAGGGCCTCCTACGAGCAGTACTTC
V gene: TRBV11-2; clone size: .; J gene: TRBJ2-7; D gene: TRBD1; CDR3 protein: CASSIGTGTYEQYF; CDR3 DNA: TGTGCCAGCAGCATAGGGACAGGGACCTACGAGCAGTACTTC
V gene: TRBV7-7; clone size: .; J gene: TRBJ2-3; D gene: .; CDR3 protein: CASSLAPGTDTQYF; CDR3 DNA: TGTGCTAGCAGCTTAGCCCCGGGCACAGATACGCAGTATTTT
V gene: TRBV5-4; clone size: .; J gene: TRBJ2-2; D gene: .; CDR3 protein: CASSIQDKLMSGELFF; CDR3 DNA: TGTGCCAGCAGCATCCAGGACAAGTTAATGTCCGGGGAGCTGTTTTTT
V gene: TRBV2; clone size: .; J gene: TRBJ1-1; D gene: .; CDR3 protein: CASSVRRGSTEAFF; CDR3 DNA: TGTGCCAGCAGTGTCCGTAGGGGGAGCACTGAAGCTTTCTTT
V gene: TRBV2; clone size: .; J gene: TRBJ2-1; D gene: .; CDR3 protein: CASSFSAVEQFF; CDR3 DNA: TGTGCCAGCAGTTTTAGCGCCGTTGAGCAGTTCTTC
V gene: TRBV6-1; clone size: .; J gene: TRBJ1-4; D gene: TRBD1; CDR3 protein: CASCFDRDVYEKLFF; CDR3 DNA: TGTGCCAGTTGTTTCGACAGGGACGTTTATGAAAAACTGTTTTTT
V gene: TRBV5-1; clone size: .; J gene: TRBJ2-1; D gene: TRBD1; CDR3 protein: CASSLSGTGYSNEQFF; CDR3 DNA: TGCGCCAGCAGCCTATCCGGGACAGGGTACTCCAATGAGCAGTTCTTC
V gene: TRBV4-3; clone size: many; J gene: TRBJ1-1; D gene: .; CDR3 protein: CASSQALGEAFF; CDR3 DNA: TGCGCCAGCAGCCAAGCCCTAGGTGAAGCTTTCTTT
V gene: TRBV27; clone size: .; J gene: TRBJ2-3; D gene: TRBD2; CDR3 protein: CASSLTLAGARDTQYF; CDR3 DNA: TGTGCCAGCAGTTTGACTCTAGCGGGAGCCAGAGATACGCAGTATTTT
V gene: TRBV11-2; clone size: .; J gene: TRBJ2-7; D gene: .; CDR3 protein: CASSLGRSYEQYF; CDR3 DNA: TGTGCCAGCAGCTTGGGCCGGTCCTACGAGCAGTACTTC
V gene: TRBV5-4; clone size: .; J gene: TRBJ1-6; D gene: TRBD1; CDR3 protein: CASSDDREDNSPLHF; CDR3 DNA: TGTGCCAGCAGCGATGACAGGGAGGACAATTCACCCCTCCACTTT
V gene: TRBV27; clone size: .; J gene: TRBJ1-1; D gene: TRBD1; CDR3 protein: CASSLSGTATEAFF; CDR3 DNA: TGTGCCAGCAGTTTATCCGGGACAGCCACTGAAGCTTTCTTT
V gene: TRBV2; clone size: .; J gene: TRBJ2-7; D gene: TRBD1; CDR3 protein: CARSSGTGGRYEQYF; CDR3 DNA: TGTGCCCGATCATCCGGGACAGGGGGCAGGTACGAGCAGTACTTC
V gene: TRBV21-1; clone size: .; J gene: TRBJ2-7; D gene: .; CDR3 protein: CASSKAEGSKVYEQYF; CDR3 DNA: TGTGCCAGCAGCAAAGCAGAGGGCAGTAAAGTCTACGAGCAGTACTTC
V gene: TRBV9; clone size: .; J gene: TRBJ2-1; D gene: .; CDR3 protein: CASSPRAPKYNEQFF; CDR3 DNA: TGTGCCAGCAGCCCCCGAGCGCCTAAATACAATGAGCAGTTCTTC
V gene: TRBV7-9; clone size: .; J gene: TRBJ2-7; D gene: TRBD2; CDR3 protein: CASSFRPGHGGDEQYF; CDR3 DNA: TGTGCCAGCAGCTTCCGGCCAGGACACGGGGGGGACGAGCAGTACTTC
V gene: TRBV10-3; clone size: .; J gene: TRBJ2-3; D gene: TRBD1; CDR3 protein: CAISGLRQGNTDTQYF; CDR3 DNA: TGTGCCATCAGTGGTTTAAGACAGGGGAACACAGATACGCAGTATTTT
V gene: TRBV7-9; clone size: .; J gene: TRBJ2-1; D gene: .; CDR3 protein: CASSSQDNEQFF; CDR3 DNA: TGTGCCAGCAGCTCACAGGACAATGAGCAGTTCTTC
V gene: TRBV4-1; clone size: .; J gene: TRBJ2-1; D gene: .; CDR3 protein: CASSPDSSSYNEQFF; CDR3 DNA: TGCGCCAGCAGCCCGGACAGTAGCTCCTACAATGAGCAGTTCTTC
V gene: TRBV5-4; clone size: once; J gene: TRBJ2-7; D gene: .; CDR3 protein: CASSFNMDSTYEQYF; CDR3 DNA: TGTGCCAGCAGCTTTAATATGGACAGTACCTACGAGCAGTACTTC
V gene: TRBV6-6; clone size: .; J gene: TRBJ1-3; D gene: .; CDR3 protein: CASSPRGSDSGNTIYF; CDR3 DNA: TGTGCCAGCAGCCCGAGGGGGTCTGACTCTGGAAACACCATATATTTT
V gene: TRBV5-4; clone size: .; J gene: TRBJ2-5; D gene: TRBD2; CDR3 protein: CASSPWRVGLAEKYF; CDR3 DNA: TGTGCCAGCAGCCCATGGAGAGTTGGGCTAGCGGAAAAGTACTTC
V gene: TRBV10-2; clone size: .; J gene: TRBJ2-2; D gene: TRBD2; CDR3 protein: CASRDRLAPGELFF; CDR3 DNA: TGCGCCAGCAGGGATAGACTAGCCCCCGGGGAGCTGTTTTTT
V gene: TRBV6-1; clone size: .; J gene: TRBJ1-2; D gene: .; CDR3 protein: CASSKGQGSINYGYTF; CDR3 DNA: TGTGCCAGCAGTAAAGGGCAGGGCTCCATTAACTATGGCTACACCTTC
V gene: TRBV2; clone size: .; J gene: TRBJ2-3; D gene: .; CDR3 protein: CASSANPGDTQYF; CDR3 DNA: TGTGCCAGCAGCGCCAACCCAGGGGATACGCAGTATTTT
V gene: TRBV11-1; clone size: .; J gene: TRBJ1-1; D gene: .; CDR3 protein: CASSFQQGTEAFF; CDR3 DNA: TGTGCCAGCAGCTTTCAGCAGGGAACTGAAGCTTTCTTT
V gene: TRBV9; clone size: .; J gene: TRBJ2-3; D gene: .; CDR3 protein: CASSVEGSAADTQYF; CDR3 DNA: TGTGCCAGCAGCGTAGAAGGTAGCGCGGCAGATACGCAGTATTTT
V gene: TRBV2; clone size: few; J gene: TRBJ1-2; D gene: TRBD1; CDR3 protein: CASSVRGGQDGYTF; CDR3 DNA: TGTGCCAGCAGTGTGAGAGGGGGACAGGATGGCTACACCTTC
V gene: TRBV7-6; clone size: .; J gene: TRBJ1-1; D gene: .; CDR3 protein: CASSSQRNTEAFF; CDR3 DNA: TGTGCCAGCAGCTCACAGAGGAACACTGAAGCTTTCTTT
V gene: TRBV5-6; clone size: few; J gene: TRBJ2-3; D gene: .; CDR3 protein: CASSLAGGADTQYF; CDR3 DNA: TGTGCCAGCAGCTTAGCGGGTGGGGCAGATACGCAGTATTTT
V gene: TRBV5-1; clone size: .; J gene: TRBJ2-7; D gene: TRBD1; CDR3 protein: CASSPRQGASYEQYF; CDR3 DNA: TGCGCCAGCAGCCCCAGACAGGGGGCCTCCTACGAGCAGTACTTC
V gene: TRBV7-9; clone size: .; J gene: TRBJ2-7; D gene: .; CDR3 protein: CASSPVLTGEQYF; CDR3 DNA: TGTGCCAGCAGCCCTGTGTTAACAGGCGAGCAGTACTTC
V gene: TRBV19; clone size: few; J gene: TRBJ1-5; D gene: .; CDR3 protein: CAGGGQPQHF; CDR3 DNA: TGTGCCGGGGGCGGACAGCCCCAGCATTTT
V gene: TRBV2; clone size: .; J gene: TRBJ1-4; D gene: TRBD1; CDR3 protein: CASSGTANEKLFF; CDR3 DNA: TGTGCCAGCAGCGGGACAGCAAATGAAAAACTGTTTTTT
V gene: TRBV21-1; clone size: once; J gene: TRBJ1-3; D gene: .; CDR3 protein: CASSKIVKDRGLDTIYF; CDR3 DNA: TGTGCCAGCAGCAAAATAGTGAAGGACAGGGGCCTGGACACCATATATTTT
V gene: TRBV10-1; clone size: .; J gene: TRBJ2-2; D gene: TRBD2; CDR3 protein: CASSEGLAGVAGELFF; CDR3 DNA: TGCGCCAGCAGTGAGGGGCTAGCGGGAGTGGCCGGGGAGCTGTTTTTT
V gene: TRBV5-1; clone size: once; J gene: TRBJ2-7; D gene: TRBD1; CDR3 protein: CASSPRDRSEKQYF; CDR3 DNA: TGCGCCAGCAGCCCCAGGGACAGGAGTGAAAAGCAGTACTTC
V gene: TRBV7-2; clone size: few; J gene: TRBJ2-7; D gene: TRBD2; CDR3 protein: CASSRDGTSGGGYEQYF; CDR3 DNA: TGTGCCAGCAGCAGAGACGGGACTAGCGGGGGGGGCTACGAGCAGTACTTC
V gene: TRBV4-1; clone size: .; J gene: TRBJ1-4; D gene: .; CDR3 protein: CASSQVYRESRFF; CDR3 DNA: TGCGCCAGCAGCCAAGTCTACAGGGAGTCTCGTTTTTTT